These 24 T cell receptor beta chains originate from one sample sequenced in a study of response to subunit inactivated influenza vaccine. One entry per CDR3 protein, called by TCRdb with MiXCR from the RT-PCR reads. The data contain fewer than 750,000 distinct CDR3 sequences, 14% of them singletons. Sequenced here: PBMCs from blood, sampled less than 13 days after vaccination. All receptors derive from a man in his fifties or sixties who received an inactivated influenza vaccine.

Here the CDR3 reads CASSLVLARNTGELFF. The DNA of the CDR3 is TGTGCCAGCAGTTTAGTACTAGCGAGAAACACCGGGGAGCTGTTTTTT. The chain employs TRBV27 and TRBJ2-2; TRBD2 aligns across 7 bases. With 2 bases clipped from V and 2 bases from J, the junction kept 5 bases outside the gene matches. Per germline, CDR1 MNHEY and CDR2 SMNVEV (reference sequence). The CDR3 extends over 16 amino acids.

This clonotype was seen only a few times. The chain couples TRBV20-1 to TRBJ1-2; maybe TRBD1 (6 bases). Germline CDR1 and CDR2: DFQATT and SNEGSKA (reference sequence). The CDR3 totals 14 residues. V lost 1 base and J 5 bases, leaving 14 bases between the germline ends. CDR3 coding DNA: TGCAGTGCTAGAGGCGGGGGGGGCGGGTATGGCTACACCTTC. It is translated as CSARGGGGGYGYTF.

This chain joins TRBV7-2 and TRBJ2-3; tentative D call: TRBD2 (6 bases). V lost 5 bases and J 0 bases, leaving 12 bases between the germline ends. Looked up from germline, CDR1 is SGHTA and CDR2 is FQGNSA. The length of the CDR3 is 15 residues. As DNA, the CDR3 is TGTGCCAGCAGCCCCGGGACTCCTAGCACAGATACGCAGTATTTT. Translation gives CASSPGTPSTDTQYF.

This clonotype was picked up a small number of times. V usage is TRBV29-1 and J usage is TRBJ1-2; no firm D call. The CDR3 runs to 13 residues. The V gene lost 4 bases and the J gene lost 0 bases, with 9 bases spanning the gap. The V gene's germline CDR1 is SQVTM and CDR2 ANQGSEA. The CDR3 coding sequence is TGCAGCGTTGTCAGCGTCTCTAACTATGGCTACACCTTC. As protein: CSVVSVSNYGYTF. The entire variable domain, with the rest obtained from reference TRBV29-1 and TRBJ1-2, is as follows: SAVISQKPSRDICQRGTSLTIQCQVDSQVTMMFWYRQQPGQSLTLIATANQGSEATYESGFVIDKFPISRPNLTFSTLTVSNMSPEDSSIYLCSVVSVSNYGYTFGSGTRLTVV.

This clonotype appeared a few times. The CDR3 is CASSLGAQDRGKIYTQYF. The CDR3 DNA reads as TGTGCCAGCAGCTTAGGGGCCCAGGACAGAGGGAAAATATATACGCAGTATTTT. V and J are TRBV7-8 and TRBJ2-3; the D gene is possibly TRBD1 (6 bases). The ends were cut back, 1 base at V and 7 bases at J, with 24 bases in the middle. Germline V gene lookup returns CDR1 SGHVS and CDR2 FQNEAQ. The CDR3 has 18 residues.

This clonotype was recorded a few times. This chain links TRBV7-2 with TRBJ1-4; possible D gene TRBD1, 5 bases. Looked up from germline, CDR1 is SGHTA and CDR2 is FQGNSA. The CDR3 consists of 16 residues. Between the trimmed V and J ends, which lost 0 bases and 3 bases, there was a span of 11 bases. This CDR3 is CASSLATGVANEKLFF. The CDR3, as DNA: TGTGCCAGCAGCTTAGCAACGGGGGTTGCTAATGAAAAACTGTTTTTT.

DNA for the CDR3: TGTGCCAGCAGCTTAGGTGGGGGACTAGCGGAAGAGACCCAGTACTTC. It yields the protein CASSLGGGLAEETQYF. The gene calls are TRBV7-2 and TRBJ2-5, with TRBD2 identical over 11 bases. This CDR3 is 16 amino acids long. Germline V gene lookup returns CDR1 SGHTA and CDR2 FQGNSA. V was clipped by 1 base and J by 3 bases; unmatched bases: 4.

This rearrangement joins TRBV20-1 to TRBJ1-1; TRBD1 matches 9 bases. The V and J ends lost 3 bases and 4 bases, in that order; junction bases with no gene match: 6. Germline V gives CDR1 DFQATT, CDR2 SNEGSKA (reference sequence). CDR3 length: 14 residues. This chain's CDR3 is CSARSGQGITEAFF. The CDR3 DNA is TGCAGTGCTAGGTCGGGACAGGGTATCACTGAAGCTTTCTTT.

This chain links TRBV29-1 with TRBJ2-7, with TRBD2 matching over 10 bases. This CDR3 spans 16 amino acids. CDR1 is SQVTM, CDR2 ANQGSEA, per germline. J gave up 1 base and V 1 base, and 7 bases lay outside the gene matches. The CDR3 nucleotides read TGCAGCGTTGAAGTCGCTATGACTAGCGGGTCCTACGAGCAGTACTTC. This encodes CSVEVAMTSGSYEQYF.

Only a few counts were recorded for this clonotype. The chain has TRBV12-3 or TRBV12-4 and TRBJ2-1; 11 bases line up with TRBD2. The ends lost 5 bases at V and 14 bases at J; junction bases unmatched: 17. The CDR3 is made up of 16 amino acids. The CDR3 nucleotides are TGTGCCAGCAGTCCCGCCGCTTCCATAGCGGGAGGGTTGGAGTTCTTC. Its protein is CASSPAASIAGGLEFF.

This clonotype occurred a few times. The chain couples TRBV12-5 to TRBJ2-3; TRBD2 aligns across 8 bases. CDR3 size: 16 residues. Per germline, CDR1 LGHNT and CDR2 FRNRAP. V gave up 7 bases and J gave up 5 bases; unmatched junction bases: 14. As DNA, the CDR3 is TGTGCTAGTGCCTTAATCACGGGGGGGCGAGGAGATACGCAGTATTTT. Translation: CASALITGGRGDTQYF.

The rearrangement joins TRBV15 to TRBJ2-3; D is unclear. Trimming cost V 4 bases and J 7 bases, with 12 bases left between them. This CDR3 comprises 13 residues. CDR1 LNHNV and CDR2 YYDKDF come from the germline V gene (reference sequence). For the CDR3, the DNA is TGTGCCACCAGCATTCGACCGATATATACGCAGTATTTT. Its protein product is CATSIRPIYTQYF. Full variable domain (remainder filled in from reference TRBV15 and TRBJ2-3): DAMVIQNPRYQVTQFGKPVTLSCSQTLNHNVMYWYQQKSSQAPKLLFHYYDKDFNNEADTPDNFQSRRPNTSFCFLDIRSPGLGDTAMYLCATSIRPIYTQYFGPGTRLTVL.

This clonotype has more than one count but fewer than ten. The CDR3 DNA sequence: TGTGCCAGCAGCCTCGGCGGGGCTTCAGCAGATACGCAGTATTTT. Translation gives CASSLGGASADTQYF. This rearrangement joins TRBV2 to TRBJ2-3; a possible D gene is TRBD2 (6 bases). The germline V gene has CDR1 SNHLY and CDR2 FYNNEI. CDR3 length: 15 amino acids. The V and J ends lost 6 bases and 4 bases respectively, with 17 bases between them.

This clonotype came up a few times. The V call is TRBV7-2, the J call TRBJ1-4, with D perhaps TRBD1 (6 bases). This CDR3 spans 14 amino acids. V dropped 5 bases and J dropped 5 bases, with 12 bases sitting between them. Looked up from germline, CDR1 is SGHTA and CDR2 is FQGNSA. Written as DNA, the CDR3 is TGTGCCAGCAGCCCCCAACAGGGAAATGAAAAACTGTTTTTT. Translated: CASSPQQGNEKLFF.

This clonotype has just a few counts. The chain joins TRBV20-1 to TRBJ2-2, with TRBD2 matching 8 bases. The CDR3 covers 15 residues. V shed 7 bases, J shed 7 bases, and the junction held 14 bases outside the gene matches. CDR1 and CDR2 (germline): DFQATT, SNEGSKA (reference sequence). CDR3 nucleotides: TGCAGTGTATCCCGGGGGGGAGTTGGCCACGGGGAGCTGTTTTTT. Protein: CSVSRGGVGHGELFF.

This chain links TRBV2 with TRBJ1-6; no clear D gene. Germline CDR1 SNHLY, CDR2 FYNNEI. The V and J ends lost 6 bases and 6 bases respectively, with 12 bases between them. CDR3 length: 14 amino acids. DNA of the CDR3: TGTGCCAGCAGCCCCACGGACGGTAATTCACCCCTCCACTTT. As protein: CASSPTDGNSPLHF.

The chain links TRBV7-9 to TRBJ2-3; D is undetermined. V was shortened by 11 bases and J by 0 bases, with 18 bases between the two germline ends. Per germline, CDR1 SEHNR and CDR2 FQNEAQ (reference sequence). The CDR3 extends over 15 amino acids. The CDR3 coding sequence is TGTGCCGCCCTCGATACGGGCTCTAGCACAGATACGCAGTATTTT. It encodes CAALDTGSSTDTQYF.

CDR3 sequence reads: CSVGEGRNQPQHF. The CDR3 bases are TGCAGCGTTGGGGAGGGTAGAAATCAGCCCCAGCATTTT. The chain combines TRBV29-1 with TRBJ1-5; D ambiguous. The V end was cut by 4 bases, the J end by 4 bases, with 11 bases between. The germline CDR1 and CDR2 sequences are SQVTM and ANQGSEA. The CDR3 contains 13 residues.

This clonotype was recorded a few times. V usage is TRBV25-1 and J usage is TRBJ2-7; tentative D call: TRBD1 (5 bases). Germline V CDR1 and CDR2: MGHDK, SYGVNS. V lost 2 bases, J lost 1 base, and 6 bases lay in between. This CDR3 spans 13 amino acids. CDR3 bases: TGTGCCAGCAGTGAAGCAGGGTCCTACGAGCAGTACTTC. It codes for CASSEAGSYEQYF.

The V call is TRBV29-1, the J call TRBJ2-3; TRBD2 agrees at 7 bases. Germline assignment: CDR1 SQVTM and CDR2 ANQGSEA. The J segment lost 4 bases and the V segment lost 6 bases, leaving 13 bases of the junction unmatched. The CDR3 is 15 amino acids. The CDR3 loop is CSVGGFGGKADTQYF. CDR3 DNA: TGCAGCGTGGGGGGGTTCGGGGGAAAAGCAGATACGCAGTATTTT.

The chain joins TRBV28 to TRBJ2-2; the D is unclear. V lost 11 bases to trimming and J lost 6 bases, with 16 bases between them. CDR3 length: 13 amino acids. In germline, CDR1 is MDHEN, CDR2 SYDVKM. CDR3 in amino acids: CASGRGGSGELFF. CDR3 DNA: TGTGCCTCAGGTCGTGGCGGATCCGGGGAGCTGTTTTTT.

This clonotype was recorded at least ten times. V gene TRBV5-1 combines with J gene TRBJ2-1; D is perhaps TRBD2 (5 bases). Germline V gives CDR1 SGHRS, CDR2 YFSETQ. Trimming removed 0 bases at V and 5 bases at J, with 15 bases between. This CDR3 region has 16 residues. The CDR3 is CASSLGSGLQHNEQFF. The CDR3 DNA is TGCGCCAGCAGCTTGGGCAGCGGACTCCAGCACAATGAGCAGTTCTTC.

The chain employs TRBV11-2 and TRBJ2-7; a weak D match, TRBD1 (6 bases). This CDR3 contains 15 residues. V gave up 0 bases and J gave up 1 base, with 10 bases separating them. Germline assignment: CDR1 SGHAT and CDR2 FQNNGV. The CDR3 protein is CASSLDRQGSYEQYF. CDR3 coding DNA: TGTGCCAGCAGCTTAGACCGCCAGGGGTCCTACGAGCAGTACTTC. Combining the CDR3 with reference TRBV11-2 and TRBJ2-7 gives the whole variable domain EAGVAQSPRYKIIEKRQSVAFWCNPISGHATLYWYQQILGQGPKLLIQFQNNGVVDDSQLPKDRFSAERLKGVDSTLKIQPAKLEDSAVYLCASSLDRQGSYEQYFGPGTRLTVT.

This clonotype was picked up a small number of times. This chain connects TRBV7-8 to TRBJ2-3; D unclear. The germline V gene has CDR1 SGHVS and CDR2 FQNEAQ. CDR3 size: 14 residues. With 4 bases removed from V and 6 bases from J, the gap between germline ends came to 14 bases. The CDR3 is CASSSRWISDTQYF. The CDR3, as DNA: TGTGCCAGCAGCTCGCGTTGGATTTCGGATACGCAGTATTTT.